This T cell receptor (beta chain) comes out of a study of shared clonotypes between healthy human individuals. Libraries were prepared by immunoSEQ multiplex PCR; TCRdb keeps only in-frame clonotypes and omits some of them. The sample holds under 2.5 million clones, 85% to 95% seen once. CDR1 is MDHEN and CDR2 is SYDVKM in the germline V gene. V was clipped by 5 bases and J by 1 base, with 12 bases between them. The CDR3 length is 15 residues. The V gene is TRBV28, the J gene TRBJ2-1; D uncertain. The specimen was naive CD4+ T cells from PBMCs. This sample's subset: CD45RA+ positively selected. This clonotype originated in a man younger than 35 in good health. Some clones in this sample may be carry-over from other donors' samples. CDR3 loop: CASSNPPGSYNEQFF. The CDR3 bases are TGTGCCAGCAGTAACCCCCCCGGGTCCTACAATGAGCAGTTCTTC.